The T cell receptor (beta chain) under discussion was sequenced for a study of shared clonotypes between healthy human individuals. On the study more broadly: CD4 naive and CD4 memory each took three plates per donor, while CD8 naive took two and CD8 memory one.

The CDR3 loop spans 17 amino acids. V shed 0 bases and J 0 bases; nucleotides not matched to a gene: 5. Germline loops: CDR1 SGHRS, CDR2 YFSETQ. TCRdb's table, derived via immunoSEQ multiplex PCR, lists solely in-frame clones and lacks some. The data show about 960,000 clones, with approximately 76% seen just once and approximately 1.5% held by the top ten. Input material: memory CD4+ T cells sorted from blood. Indicated subset: CD45RA-negative fraction. The chain uses TRBV5-1 and TRBJ2-1; 8 nucleotides agree with TRBD2. The receptor was derived from a man between 18 and 35 years old in good health. The CDR3 loop is CASSLEGGGNSYNEQFF. The CDR3 coding sequence is TGCGCCAGCAGCTTGGAGGGCGGGGGGAACTCCTACAATGAGCAGTTCTTC.